This record looks at one T cell receptor beta chain sequence and its context. Its antigen remains unidentified. At one end the junction does not follow the germline gene, possibly because of a read error. The authors ran a second PCR of 7 to 11 cycles using a sample-barcoded 5' primer and a J-beta primer mix. Each of the cDNA molecules was tagged by a template-switch adaptor with 12 random nucleotides. TCRdb processed the 5' RACE reads anew with MiXCR; each CDR3 protein has one entry. Of some 640,000 distinct CDR3 sequences listed, approximately 30% are singletons. This specimen belongs to a study of blood T cells in healthy people across ages. Findings of the study overall: Unsorted PBMCs blocked a conclusive comparison of naive and antigen-experienced cells. In long-lived donors, naive CD4+ cell counts and diversity exceeded those of aged donors.

This CDR3 comprises 15 residues. Per the germline V gene, CDR1 is SSHAT and CDR2 is FNYEAQ (reference sequence). Healthy Russian Caucasian donors spanned ages about 6 to 90 years. Sequencing was performed on blood. The rearrangement joins TRBV7-7 to TRBJ2-1, with no clear D. This sequence was found in a woman aged 80 or over in good health. CDR3 DNA sequence: TGTGCTAGCAGCTACGGCTATACCAACCACAATGAGCAGTTCTTC. This sequence encodes CASSYGYTNHNEQFF.